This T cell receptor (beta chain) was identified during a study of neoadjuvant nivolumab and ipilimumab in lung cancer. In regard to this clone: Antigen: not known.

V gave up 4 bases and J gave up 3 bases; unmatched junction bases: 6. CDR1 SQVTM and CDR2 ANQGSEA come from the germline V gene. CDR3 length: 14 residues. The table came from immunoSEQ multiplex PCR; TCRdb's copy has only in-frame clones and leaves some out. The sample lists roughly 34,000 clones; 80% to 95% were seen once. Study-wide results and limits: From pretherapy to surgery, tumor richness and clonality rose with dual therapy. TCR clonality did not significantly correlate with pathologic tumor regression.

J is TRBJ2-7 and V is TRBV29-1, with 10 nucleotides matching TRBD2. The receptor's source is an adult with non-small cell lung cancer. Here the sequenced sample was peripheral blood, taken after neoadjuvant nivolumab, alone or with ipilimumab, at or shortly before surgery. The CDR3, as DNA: TGCAGCGTTGGGACCGGGACTAGCGACTACGAGCAGTACTTC. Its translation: CSVGTGTSDYEQYF.